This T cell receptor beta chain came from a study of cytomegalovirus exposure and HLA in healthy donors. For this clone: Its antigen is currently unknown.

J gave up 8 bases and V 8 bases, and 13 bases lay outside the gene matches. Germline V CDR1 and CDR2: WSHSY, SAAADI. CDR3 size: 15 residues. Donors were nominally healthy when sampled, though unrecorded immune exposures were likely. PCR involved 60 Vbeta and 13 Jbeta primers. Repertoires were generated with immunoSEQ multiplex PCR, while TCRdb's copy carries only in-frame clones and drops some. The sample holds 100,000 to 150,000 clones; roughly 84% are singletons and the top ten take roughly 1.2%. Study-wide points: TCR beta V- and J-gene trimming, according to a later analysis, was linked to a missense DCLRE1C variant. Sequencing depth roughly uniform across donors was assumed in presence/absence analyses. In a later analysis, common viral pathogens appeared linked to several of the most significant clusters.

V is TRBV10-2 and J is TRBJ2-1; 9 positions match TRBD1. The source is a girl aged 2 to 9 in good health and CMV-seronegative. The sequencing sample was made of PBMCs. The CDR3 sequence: CASSDRGMGFDEQFF. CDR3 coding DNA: TGCGCCAGCTCCGACAGGGGGATGGGTTTCGATGAGCAGTTCTTC.